This T cell receptor beta chain came from a study of persistence of HIV-infected CD4 T cells. The overall study: Multiple blood draws of up to 180 mL, except a couple of donors with single leukapheresis.

CDR3 length: 13 amino acids. The ends were cut back, 1 base at V and 2 bases at J, with 5 bases in the middle. The V gene's germline CDR1 is KGHSH and CDR2 LQKENI. Only one count was recorded for this clone. Its antigen remains unidentified. The stimulus was an HIV-1 Gag 15-mer peptide pool, 1 ug/peptide/mL. CD40L-negative CD69-negative CD45RO-high memory CD4+ T cells were sorted as populations depleted of antigen-responding cells. Plasma HIV-1 RNA stayed below 50 copies/mL for at least 4 years. Broader study findings: Compared with CD3/CD28-stimulated cells, CMV- and Gag-responding cells showed lower TCRbeta richness.

Sequencing used immunoSEQ version 4 in survey mode. Assay: immunoSEQ multiplex PCR; the TCRdb copy retains only in-frame clones and omits some. The table lists under 40,000 clones, around 82% of them singletons. The chain recombines TRBV18 with TRBJ2-5; D not certain. The receptor's source is an adult woman with HIV who was CMV-seropositive. The sequences come from CD4+ T cells sorted from PBMCs after roughly 20-hour stimulation, collected from a patient who received antiretroviral therapy. CDR3 amino acids: CASSPLRQETQYF. CDR3 nucleotide sequence: TGTGCCAGCTCACCACTGAGGCAAGAGACCCAGTACTTC.